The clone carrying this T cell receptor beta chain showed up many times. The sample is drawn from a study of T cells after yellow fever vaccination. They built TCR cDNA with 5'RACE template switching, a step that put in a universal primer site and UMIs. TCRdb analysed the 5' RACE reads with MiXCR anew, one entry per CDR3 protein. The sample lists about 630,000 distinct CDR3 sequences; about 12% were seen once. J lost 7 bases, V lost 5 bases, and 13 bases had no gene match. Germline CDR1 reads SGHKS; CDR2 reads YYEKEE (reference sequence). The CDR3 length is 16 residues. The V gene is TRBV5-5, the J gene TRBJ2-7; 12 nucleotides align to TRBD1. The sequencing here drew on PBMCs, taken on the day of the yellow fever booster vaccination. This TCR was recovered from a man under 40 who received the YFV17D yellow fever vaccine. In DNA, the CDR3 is TGTGCCAGCAGTTCTGAGGGGACAGGGGGCGTTTGGGAGCAGTACTTC. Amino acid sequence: CASSSEGTGGVWEQYF.